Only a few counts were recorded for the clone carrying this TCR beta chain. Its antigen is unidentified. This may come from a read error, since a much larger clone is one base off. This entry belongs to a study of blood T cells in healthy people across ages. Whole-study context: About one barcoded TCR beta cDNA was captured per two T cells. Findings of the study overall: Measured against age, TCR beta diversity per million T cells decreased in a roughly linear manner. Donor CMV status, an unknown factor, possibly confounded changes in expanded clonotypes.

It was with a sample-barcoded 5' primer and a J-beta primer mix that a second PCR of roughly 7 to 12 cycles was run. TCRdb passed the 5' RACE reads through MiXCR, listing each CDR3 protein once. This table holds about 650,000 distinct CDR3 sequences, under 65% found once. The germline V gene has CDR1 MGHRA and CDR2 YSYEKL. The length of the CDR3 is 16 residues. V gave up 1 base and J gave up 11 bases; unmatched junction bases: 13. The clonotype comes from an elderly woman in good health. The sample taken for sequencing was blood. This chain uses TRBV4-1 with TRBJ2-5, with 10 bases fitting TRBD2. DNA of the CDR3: TGCGCCAGCAGCCAAGGAGATAGCGGGAGGACGTATGAGCAGTACTTC. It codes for CASSQGDSGRTYEQYF.